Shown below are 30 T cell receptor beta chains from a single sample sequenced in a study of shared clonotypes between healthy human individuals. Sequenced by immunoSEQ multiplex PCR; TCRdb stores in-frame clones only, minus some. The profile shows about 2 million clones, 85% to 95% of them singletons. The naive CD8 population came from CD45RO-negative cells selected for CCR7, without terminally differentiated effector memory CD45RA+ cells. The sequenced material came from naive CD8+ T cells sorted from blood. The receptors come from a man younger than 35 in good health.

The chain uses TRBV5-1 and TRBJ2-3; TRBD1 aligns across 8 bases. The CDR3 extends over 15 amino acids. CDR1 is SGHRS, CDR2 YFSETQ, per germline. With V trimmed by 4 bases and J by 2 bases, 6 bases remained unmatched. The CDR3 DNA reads TGCGCCAGCAGCCATGACAGGGGATTCACAGATACGCAGTATTTT. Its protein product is CASSHDRGFTDTQYF.

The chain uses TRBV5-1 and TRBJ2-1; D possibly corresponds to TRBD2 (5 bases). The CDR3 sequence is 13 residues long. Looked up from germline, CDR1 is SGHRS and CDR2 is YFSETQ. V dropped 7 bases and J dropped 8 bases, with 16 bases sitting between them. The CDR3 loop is CASRPPGSDEQFF. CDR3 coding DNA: TGCGCCAGCCGACCTCCTGGTAGCGATGAGCAGTTCTTC.

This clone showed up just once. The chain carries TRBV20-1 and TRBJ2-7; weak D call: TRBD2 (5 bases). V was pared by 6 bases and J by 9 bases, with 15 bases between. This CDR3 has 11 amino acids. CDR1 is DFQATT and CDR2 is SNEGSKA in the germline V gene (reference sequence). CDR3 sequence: CSADGPGRQYF. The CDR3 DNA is TGCAGTGCCGACGGACCGGGGAGGCAGTACTTC.

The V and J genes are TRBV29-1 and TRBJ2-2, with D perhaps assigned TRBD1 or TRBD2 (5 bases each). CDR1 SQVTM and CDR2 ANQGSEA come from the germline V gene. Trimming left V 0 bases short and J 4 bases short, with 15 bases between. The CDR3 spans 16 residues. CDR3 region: CSVEDFGGEGTGELFF. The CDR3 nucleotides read TGCAGCGTTGAAGATTTTGGGGGTGAGGGCACCGGGGAGCTGTTTTTT.

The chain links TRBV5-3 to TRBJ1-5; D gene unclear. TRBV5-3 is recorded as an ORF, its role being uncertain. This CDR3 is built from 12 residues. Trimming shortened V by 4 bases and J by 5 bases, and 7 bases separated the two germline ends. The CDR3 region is CARSPAHQPQHF. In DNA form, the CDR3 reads TGTGCCAGAAGCCCGGCTCATCAGCCCCAGCATTTT.

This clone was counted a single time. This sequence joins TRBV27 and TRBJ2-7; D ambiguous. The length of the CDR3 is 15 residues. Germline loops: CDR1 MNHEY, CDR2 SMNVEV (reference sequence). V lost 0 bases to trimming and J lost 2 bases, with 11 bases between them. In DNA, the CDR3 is TGTGCCAGCAGTTTATCGGAGAGCGCGACCTACGAGCAGTACTTC. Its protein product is CASSLSESATYEQYF.

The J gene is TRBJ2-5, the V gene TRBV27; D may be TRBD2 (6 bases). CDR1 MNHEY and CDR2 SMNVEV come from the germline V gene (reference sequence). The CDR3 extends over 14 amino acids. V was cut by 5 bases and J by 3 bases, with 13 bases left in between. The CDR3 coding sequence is TGTGCCAGCAGTGAGGAGGGCAGGGAAGAGACCCAGTACTTC. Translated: CASSEEGREETQYF.

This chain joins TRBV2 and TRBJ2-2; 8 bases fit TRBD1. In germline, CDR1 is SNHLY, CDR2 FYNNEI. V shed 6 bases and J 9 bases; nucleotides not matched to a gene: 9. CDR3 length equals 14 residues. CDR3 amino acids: CASSETGEGRELFF. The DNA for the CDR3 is TGTGCCAGCAGCGAGACAGGGGAAGGCCGGGAGCTGTTTTTT.

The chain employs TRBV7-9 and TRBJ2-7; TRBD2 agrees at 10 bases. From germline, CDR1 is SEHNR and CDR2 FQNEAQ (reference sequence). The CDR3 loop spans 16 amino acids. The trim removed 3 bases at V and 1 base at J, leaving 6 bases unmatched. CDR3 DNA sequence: TGTGCCAGCAGCTTTACTAGCGGGACAAAATCCTACGAGCAGTACTTC. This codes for CASSFTSGTKSYEQYF.

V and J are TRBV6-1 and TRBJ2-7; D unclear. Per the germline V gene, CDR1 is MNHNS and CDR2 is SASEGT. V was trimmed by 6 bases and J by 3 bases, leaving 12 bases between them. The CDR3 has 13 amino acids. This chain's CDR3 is CASSARRVYEQYF. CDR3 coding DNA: TGTGCCAGCAGCGCTAGACGGGTCTACGAGCAGTACTTC.

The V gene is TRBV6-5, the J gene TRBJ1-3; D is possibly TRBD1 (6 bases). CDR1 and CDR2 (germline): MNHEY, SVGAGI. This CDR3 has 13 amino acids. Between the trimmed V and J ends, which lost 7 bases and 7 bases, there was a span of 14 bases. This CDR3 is CASTPGVGNTIYF. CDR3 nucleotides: TGTGCCAGCACCCCAGGGGTAGGCAACACCATATATTTT.

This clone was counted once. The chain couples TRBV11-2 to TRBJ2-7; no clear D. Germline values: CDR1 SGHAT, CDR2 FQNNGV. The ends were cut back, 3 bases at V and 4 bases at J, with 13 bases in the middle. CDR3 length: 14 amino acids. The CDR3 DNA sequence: TGTGCCAGCAGCTTCGGGTCTACTTATTACGAGCAGTACTTC. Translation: CASSFGSTYYEQYF.

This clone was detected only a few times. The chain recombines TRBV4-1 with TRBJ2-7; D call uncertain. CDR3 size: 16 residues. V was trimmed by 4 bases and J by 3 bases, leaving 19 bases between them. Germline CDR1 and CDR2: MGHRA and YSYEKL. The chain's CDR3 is CASSPPSWRDNYEQYF. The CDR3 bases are TGCGCCAGCAGCCCCCCATCCTGGCGTGACAACTACGAGCAGTACTTC.

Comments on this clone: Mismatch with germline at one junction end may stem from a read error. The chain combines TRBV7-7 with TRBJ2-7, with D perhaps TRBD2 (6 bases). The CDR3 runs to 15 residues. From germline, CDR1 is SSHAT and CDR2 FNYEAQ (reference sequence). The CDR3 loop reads CASSPSPGVVYEQYF. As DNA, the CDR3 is TGTGCTAGCAGCCCGAGTCCGGGAGTAGTCTACGAGCAGTACTTC.

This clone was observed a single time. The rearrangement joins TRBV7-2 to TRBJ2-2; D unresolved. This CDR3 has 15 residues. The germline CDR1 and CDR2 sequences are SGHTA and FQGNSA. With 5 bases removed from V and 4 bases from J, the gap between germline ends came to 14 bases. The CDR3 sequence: CASSQTRTSTGELFF. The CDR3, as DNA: TGTGCCAGCAGCCAAACACGCACTTCCACCGGGGAGCTGTTTTTT.

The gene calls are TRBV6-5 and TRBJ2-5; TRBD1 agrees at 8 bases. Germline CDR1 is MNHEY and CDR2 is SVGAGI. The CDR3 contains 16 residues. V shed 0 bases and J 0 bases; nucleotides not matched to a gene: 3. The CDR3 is CASSYSTGEYQETQYF. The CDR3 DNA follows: TGTGCCAGCAGTTACTCGACAGGGGAGTACCAAGAGACCCAGTACTTC.

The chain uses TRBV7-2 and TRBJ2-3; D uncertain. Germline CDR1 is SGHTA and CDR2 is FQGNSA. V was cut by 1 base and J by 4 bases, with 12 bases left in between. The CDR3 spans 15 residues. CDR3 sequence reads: CASSLGFVAPDTQYF. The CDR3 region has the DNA TGTGCCAGCAGCTTAGGGTTTGTGGCCCCAGATACGCAGTATTTT.

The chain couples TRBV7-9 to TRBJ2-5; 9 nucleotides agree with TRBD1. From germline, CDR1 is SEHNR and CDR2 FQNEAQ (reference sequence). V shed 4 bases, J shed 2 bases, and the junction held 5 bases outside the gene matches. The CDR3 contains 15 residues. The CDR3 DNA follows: TGTGCCAGCAGCTGGGACAGGGAGGTGCAAGAGACCCAGTACTTC. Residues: CASSWDREVQETQYF.

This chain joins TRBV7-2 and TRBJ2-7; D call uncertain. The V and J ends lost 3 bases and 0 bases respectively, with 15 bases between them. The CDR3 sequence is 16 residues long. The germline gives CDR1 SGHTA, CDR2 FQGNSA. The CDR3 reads CASSFGRQWFSYEQYF. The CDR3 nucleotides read TGTGCCAGCAGCTTCGGTAGACAATGGTTCTCCTACGAGCAGTACTTC.

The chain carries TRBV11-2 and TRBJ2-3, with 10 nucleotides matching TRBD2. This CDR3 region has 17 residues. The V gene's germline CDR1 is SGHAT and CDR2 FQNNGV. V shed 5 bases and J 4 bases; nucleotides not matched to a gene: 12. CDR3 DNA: TGTGCCAGCAGCCGTGCTTTAGCGGGAGGAGTAGCAGATACGCAGTATTTT. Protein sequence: CASSRALAGGVADTQYF.

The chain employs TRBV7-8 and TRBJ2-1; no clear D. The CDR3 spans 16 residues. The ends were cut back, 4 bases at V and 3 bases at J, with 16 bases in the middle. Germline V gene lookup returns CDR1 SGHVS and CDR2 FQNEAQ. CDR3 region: CASSSPERVFYNEQFF. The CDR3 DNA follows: TGTGCCAGCAGCTCCCCCGAAAGGGTGTTCTACAATGAGCAGTTCTTC.

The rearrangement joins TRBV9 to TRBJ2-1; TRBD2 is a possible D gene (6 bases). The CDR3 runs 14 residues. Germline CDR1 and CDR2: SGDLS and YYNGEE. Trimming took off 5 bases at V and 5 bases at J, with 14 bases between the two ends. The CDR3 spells CASRPLARDNEQFF. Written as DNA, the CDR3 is TGTGCCAGCAGACCACTAGCCAGGGACAATGAGCAGTTCTTC.

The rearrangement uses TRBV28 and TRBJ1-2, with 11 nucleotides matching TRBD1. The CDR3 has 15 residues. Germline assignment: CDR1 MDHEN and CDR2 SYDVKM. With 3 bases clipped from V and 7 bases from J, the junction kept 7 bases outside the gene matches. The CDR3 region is CASSFGPGQGGGYTF. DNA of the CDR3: TGTGCCAGCAGTTTTGGTCCGGGACAGGGGGGTGGCTACACCTTC.

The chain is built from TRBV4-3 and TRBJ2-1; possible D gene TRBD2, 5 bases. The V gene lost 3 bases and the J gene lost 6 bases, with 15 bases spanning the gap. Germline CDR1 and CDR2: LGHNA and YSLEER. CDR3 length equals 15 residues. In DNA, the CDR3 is TGCGCCAGCAGCCATCTTTTTGGGGAGTTCAATGAGCAGTTCTTC. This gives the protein CASSHLFGEFNEQFF.

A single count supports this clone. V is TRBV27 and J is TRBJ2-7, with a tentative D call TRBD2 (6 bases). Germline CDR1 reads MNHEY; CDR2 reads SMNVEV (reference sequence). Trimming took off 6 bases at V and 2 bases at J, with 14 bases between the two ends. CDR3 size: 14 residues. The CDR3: CASRVGRSTYEQYF. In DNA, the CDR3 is TGTGCCAGCAGGGTTGGGAGGAGTACCTACGAGCAGTACTTC.

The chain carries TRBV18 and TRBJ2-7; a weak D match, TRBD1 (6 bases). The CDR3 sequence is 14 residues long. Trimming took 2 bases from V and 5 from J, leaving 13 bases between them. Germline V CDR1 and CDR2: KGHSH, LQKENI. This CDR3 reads CASSPEQGRNEQYF. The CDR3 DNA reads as TGTGCCAGCTCACCAGAACAGGGCCGGAACGAGCAGTACTTC.

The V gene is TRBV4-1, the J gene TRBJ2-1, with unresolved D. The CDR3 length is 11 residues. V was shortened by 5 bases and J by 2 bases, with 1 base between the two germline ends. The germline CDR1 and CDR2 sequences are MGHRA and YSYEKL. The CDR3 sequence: CASSAYNEQFF. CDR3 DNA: TGCGCCAGCAGCGCCTACAATGAGCAGTTCTTC.

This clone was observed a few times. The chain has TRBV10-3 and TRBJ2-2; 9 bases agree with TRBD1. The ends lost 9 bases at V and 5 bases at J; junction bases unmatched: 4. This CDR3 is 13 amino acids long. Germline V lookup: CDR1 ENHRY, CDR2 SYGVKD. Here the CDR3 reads CAIGQGITGELFF. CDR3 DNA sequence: TGTGCCATTGGACAGGGGATAACCGGGGAGCTGTTTTTT.

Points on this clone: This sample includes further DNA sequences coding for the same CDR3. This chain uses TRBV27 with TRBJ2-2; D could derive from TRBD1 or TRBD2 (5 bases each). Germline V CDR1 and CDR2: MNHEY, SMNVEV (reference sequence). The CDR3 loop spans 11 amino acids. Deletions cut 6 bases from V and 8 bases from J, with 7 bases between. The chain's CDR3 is CASRRGGELFF. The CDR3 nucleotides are TGTGCCAGCAGGAGGGGTGGGGAGCTGTTTTTT.

CDR3 in DNA: TGTGCCTGGAGTGGGAAGGACAACGCGCAGTTCTTC. This codes for CAWSGKDNAQFF. The rearrangement uses TRBV30 and TRBJ2-1, with D possibly matching TRBD1 (5 bases). The CDR3 is made up of 12 amino acids. V lost 1 base and J 12 bases, leaving 13 bases between the germline ends. CDR1 and CDR2 (germline): GTSNPN, SVGIG (reference sequence).